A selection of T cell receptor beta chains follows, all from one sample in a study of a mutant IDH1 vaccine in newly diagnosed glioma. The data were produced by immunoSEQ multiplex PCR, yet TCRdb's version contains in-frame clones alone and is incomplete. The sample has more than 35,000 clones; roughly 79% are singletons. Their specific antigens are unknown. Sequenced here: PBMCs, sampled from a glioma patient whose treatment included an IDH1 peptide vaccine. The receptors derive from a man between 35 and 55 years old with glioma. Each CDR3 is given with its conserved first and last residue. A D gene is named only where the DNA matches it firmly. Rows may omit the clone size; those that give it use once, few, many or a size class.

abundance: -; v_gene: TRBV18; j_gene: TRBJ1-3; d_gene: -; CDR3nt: TGTGCCAGCTCATCCGGGAGCTCTGGAAACACCATATATTTT; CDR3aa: CASSSGSSGNTIYF
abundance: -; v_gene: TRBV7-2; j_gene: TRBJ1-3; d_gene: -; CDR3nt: TGTGCCAGCAGCCCGCGGGGCAGCTCTGGAAACACCATATATTTT; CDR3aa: CASSPRGSSGNTIYF
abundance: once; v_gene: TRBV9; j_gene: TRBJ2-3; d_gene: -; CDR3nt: TGTGCCAGCAGCCCTCAGGTCACAGATACGCAGTATTTT; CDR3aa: CASSPQVTDTQYF
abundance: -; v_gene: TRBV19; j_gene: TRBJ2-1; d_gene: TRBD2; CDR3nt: TGTGCCTCAAACCCTCCTAGCGGGGGCGGGTCCTACAATGAGCAGTTCTTC; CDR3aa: CASNPPSGGGSYNEQFF
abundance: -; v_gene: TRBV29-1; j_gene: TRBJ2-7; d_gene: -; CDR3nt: TGCAGCGTTACAGGGAGTCGCTACGAGCAGTACTTC; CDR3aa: CSVTGSRYEQYF
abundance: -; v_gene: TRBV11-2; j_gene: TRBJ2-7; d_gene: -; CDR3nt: TGTGCCAGCAGCCCCCTGAGGACAGTCCTAGAGCAGTACTTC; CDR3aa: CASSPLRTVLEQYF
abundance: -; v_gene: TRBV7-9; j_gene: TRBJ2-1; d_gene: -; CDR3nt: TGTGCCAGCAGCTTAGAGGGCGTGGCAGGGTCTGGGGGGAAGAATGAGCAGTTCTTC; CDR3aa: CASSLEGVAGSGGKNEQFF
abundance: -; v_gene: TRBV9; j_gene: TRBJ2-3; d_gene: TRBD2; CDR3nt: TGTGCCAGCAGCGCCAGCGGGGTAGTGTCAGATACGCAGTATTTT; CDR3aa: CASSASGVVSDTQYF
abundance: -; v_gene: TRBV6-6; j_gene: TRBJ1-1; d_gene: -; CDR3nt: TGTGCCAGCAGTTACTCCACTTGGGGTGCCACTGAAGCTTTCTTT; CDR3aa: CASSYSTWGATEAFF
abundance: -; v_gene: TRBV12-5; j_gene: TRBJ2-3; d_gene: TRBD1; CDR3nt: TGTGCTAGTGGGCCGGGACAGGGAACAGATACGCAGTATTTT; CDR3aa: CASGPGQGTDTQYF
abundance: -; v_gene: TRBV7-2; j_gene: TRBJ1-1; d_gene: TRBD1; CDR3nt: TGTGCCAGCAGCTTGGGACAGGGAATTGAAGCTTTCTTT; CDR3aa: CASSLGQGIEAFF
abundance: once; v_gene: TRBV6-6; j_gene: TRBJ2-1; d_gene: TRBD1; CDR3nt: TGTGCCAGCAAAAGGACAGGGGTCAATGAGCAGTTCTTC; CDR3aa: CASKRTGVNEQFF
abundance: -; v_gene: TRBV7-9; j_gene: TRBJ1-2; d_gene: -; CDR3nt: TGTGCCAGCAGCTCAACCTACAGGGTTGGCTACACCTTC; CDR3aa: CASSSTYRVGYTF
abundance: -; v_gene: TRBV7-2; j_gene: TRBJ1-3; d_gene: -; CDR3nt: TGTGCCAGCAGCCCAAGACAGTCTTTCTCTGGAAACACCATATATTTT; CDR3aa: CASSPRQSFSGNTIYF
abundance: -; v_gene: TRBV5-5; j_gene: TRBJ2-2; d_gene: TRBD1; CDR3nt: TGTGCCAGCAGCTTGAACAGGGGGACCGGGGAGCTGTTTTTT; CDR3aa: CASSLNRGTGELFF
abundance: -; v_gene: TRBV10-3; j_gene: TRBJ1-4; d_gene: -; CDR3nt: TGTGCCATCAGTGACGTCTCAGCCCGGGCCTCAACTAATGAAAAACTGTTTTTT; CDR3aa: CAISDVSARASTNEKLFF
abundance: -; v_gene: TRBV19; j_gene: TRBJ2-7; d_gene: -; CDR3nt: TGTGCCTCCGAATCGGGGGTTGGGTACGAGCAGTACTTC; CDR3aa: CASESGVGYEQYF
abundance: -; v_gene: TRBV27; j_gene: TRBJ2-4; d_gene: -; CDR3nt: TGTGCCACTTCCTGGGGGGCAGGGGAAGCCAAAAACATTCAGTACTTC; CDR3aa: CATSWGAGEAKNIQYF
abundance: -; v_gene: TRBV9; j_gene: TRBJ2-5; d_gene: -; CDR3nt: TGTGCCAGCAGCCCACAGGGAGAGACCCAGTACTTC; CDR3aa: CASSPQGETQYF
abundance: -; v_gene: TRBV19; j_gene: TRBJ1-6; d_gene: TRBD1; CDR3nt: TGTGCCAGTAGTATACCCCGGCAGGGGGGGAATTCACCCCTCCACTTT; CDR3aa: CASSIPRQGGNSPLHF
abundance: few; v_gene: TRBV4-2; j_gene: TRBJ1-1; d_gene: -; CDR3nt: TGTGCCAGCAGCCAAGATCGGGACCCTTTAAGGGGAGCTTTCTTT; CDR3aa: CASSQDRDPLRGAFF
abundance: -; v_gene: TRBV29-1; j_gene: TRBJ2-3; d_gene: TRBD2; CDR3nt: TGCAGCGCCGGACACGGACTAGCGGGTACAGATACGCAGTATTTT; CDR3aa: CSAGHGLAGTDTQYF
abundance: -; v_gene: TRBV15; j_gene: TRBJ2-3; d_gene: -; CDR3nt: TGTGCCACCAGCAAGTTGGCAGGACCGCGGTATTTT; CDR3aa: CATSKLAGPRYF
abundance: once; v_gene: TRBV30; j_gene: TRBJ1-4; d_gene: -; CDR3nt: TGTGCCTGGAGTCCACCCTGGGCACCTAATGAAAAACTGTTTTTT; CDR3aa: CAWSPPWAPNEKLFF
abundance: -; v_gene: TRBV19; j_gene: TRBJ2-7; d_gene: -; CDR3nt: TGTGCCTCAGTAGCCACCGGGTCAAGCTACGAGCAGTACTTC; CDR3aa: CASVATGSSYEQYF
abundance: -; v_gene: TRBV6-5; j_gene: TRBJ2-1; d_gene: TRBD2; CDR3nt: TGTGCCAGCTATGCTCTAGCGGGGCTCTACAATGAGCAGTTCTTC; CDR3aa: CASYALAGLYNEQFF
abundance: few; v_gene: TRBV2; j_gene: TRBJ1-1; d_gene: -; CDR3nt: TGTGCCAGCAGTCTCCTCGGAGCGAACACTGAAGCTTTCTTT; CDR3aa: CASSLLGANTEAFF
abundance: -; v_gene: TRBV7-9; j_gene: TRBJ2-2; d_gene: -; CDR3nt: TGTGCCAGCAGCCCACGGACCGGGACCGGGGAGCTGTTTTTT; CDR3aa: CASSPRTGTGELFF
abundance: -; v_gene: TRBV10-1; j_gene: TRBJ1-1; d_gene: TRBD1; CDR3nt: TGCGCCAGCAGTGAGTCCGTCACAGGGGGATGGAACACTGAAGCTTTCTTT; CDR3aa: CASSESVTGGWNTEAFF
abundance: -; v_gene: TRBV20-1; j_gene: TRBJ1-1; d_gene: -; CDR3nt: TGCAGTGCTAGATCCTACGAAGCTTTCTTT; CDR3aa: CSARSYEAFF
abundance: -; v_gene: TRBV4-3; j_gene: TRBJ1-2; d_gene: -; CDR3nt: TGCGCCAGCAGCCAAGACCGGTCTAACTATGGCTACACCTTC; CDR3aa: CASSQDRSNYGYTF